Below are 2 T cell receptor beta chains sequenced from a single sample in a study of blood T cell repertoires in COVID-19. Clones were sequenced by immunoSEQ multiplex PCR, and TCRdb holds only the in-frame ones, with some missing. In the table there are 150,000 to 200,000 clones, 80% to 90% of which are singletons. The specimen sequenced was peripheral blood. These receptors came from a man aged 18 to 30 who had recovered from COVID-19.

J is TRBJ1-1 and V is TRBV4-3; D is possibly TRBD1 (6 bases). Germline loops: CDR1 LGHNA, CDR2 YSLEER. Trimming stripped 4 bases from V and 1 base from J, with 10 bases between. This CDR3 is built from 14 residues. The CDR3 bases are TGCGCCAGCAGCCCCGGGGGGGCGAACACTGAAGCTTTCTTT. Its protein product is CASSPGGANTEAFF.

CDR3 sequence: CASSDQGRAGANVLTF. In DNA form, the CDR3 reads TGTGCCAGCAGTGACCAGGGGAGAGCTGGGGCCAACGTCCTGACTTTC. The chain employs TRBV6-1 and TRBJ2-6; D is possibly TRBD1 (6 bases). CDR1 and CDR2 from the germline V gene are MNHNS and SASEGT. The V end was cut by 3 bases, the J end by 2 bases, with 11 bases between. The CDR3 loop spans 16 amino acids.